This T cell receptor beta chain was obtained from a study of T cells after yellow fever vaccination. The CDR3 consists of 14 residues. Trimming at V came to 5 bases and at J to 6 bases, leaving 9 bases not matched to a gene. Germline V gene sequence: CDR1 SGHAT, CDR2 FQNNGV. The study's findings and limits: Booster samples showed a return of most primary-vaccination clones (roughly 96% CD4, 88% CD8). Contamination by abundant bulk-population clonotypes could be present in FACS-sorted repertoires.

This clonotype has at least ten counts. Its target is not known. Template switching with 5'RACE generated the TCR cDNA and added a universal primer site and UMIs. TCRdb reanalysed the 5' RACE reads using MiXCR and keeps one entry per CDR3 protein. The sample consists of almost 600,000 distinct CDR3 sequences, 13% of them appearing once. The starting material was PBMCs, obtained on the day of the yellow fever booster vaccination. This TCR was sampled from a man aged 25-45 years who received the YFV17D yellow fever vaccine. The rearrangement joins TRBV11-2 to TRBJ2-7; the match to TRBD1 covers 8 bases. In DNA, the CDR3 is TGTGCCAGCAGCCCCCTGACAGGGGTGCGCGAGCAGTACTTC. It codes for CASSPLTGVREQYF. Looking up the rest from reference TRBV11-2 and TRBJ2-7 gives the full variable domain: EAGVAQSPRYKIIEKRQSVAFWCNPISGHATLYWYQQILGQGPKLLIQFQNNGVVDDSQLPKDRFSAERLKGVDSTLKIQPAKLEDSAVYLCASSPLTGVREQYFGPGTRLTVT.